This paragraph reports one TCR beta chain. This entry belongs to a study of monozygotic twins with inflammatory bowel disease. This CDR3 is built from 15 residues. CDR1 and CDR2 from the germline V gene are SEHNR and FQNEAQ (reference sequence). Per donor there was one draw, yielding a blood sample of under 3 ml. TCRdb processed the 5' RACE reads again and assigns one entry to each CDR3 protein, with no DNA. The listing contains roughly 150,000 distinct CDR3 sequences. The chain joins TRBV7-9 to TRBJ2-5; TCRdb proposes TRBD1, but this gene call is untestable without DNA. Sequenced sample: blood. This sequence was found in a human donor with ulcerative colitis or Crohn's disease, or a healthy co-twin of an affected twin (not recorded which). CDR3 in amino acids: CASTQGTGGEETQYF.